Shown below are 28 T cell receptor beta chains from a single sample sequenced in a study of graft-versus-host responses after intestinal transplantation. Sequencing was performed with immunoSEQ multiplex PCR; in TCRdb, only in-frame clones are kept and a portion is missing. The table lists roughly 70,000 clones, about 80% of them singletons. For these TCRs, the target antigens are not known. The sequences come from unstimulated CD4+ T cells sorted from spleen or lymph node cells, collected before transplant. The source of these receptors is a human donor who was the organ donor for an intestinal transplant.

CDR3 in amino acids: CASSEARGSRSQPQHF. The CDR3 DNA reads TGTGCCAGCAGTGAAGCCCGGGGGTCCCGGAGTCAGCCCCAGCATTTT. The chain joins TRBV6-1 to TRBJ1-5, with D perhaps TRBD1 (5 bases). Looked up from germline, CDR1 is MNHNS and CDR2 is SASEGT. CDR3 size: 16 residues. The germline V and J ends were trimmed by 0 bases and 6 bases, with 15 bases remaining between them.

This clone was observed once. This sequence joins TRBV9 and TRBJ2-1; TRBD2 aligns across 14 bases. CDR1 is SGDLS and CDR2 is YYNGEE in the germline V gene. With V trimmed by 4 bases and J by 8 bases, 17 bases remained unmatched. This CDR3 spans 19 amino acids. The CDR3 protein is CASSKSGTSGGLPADEQFF. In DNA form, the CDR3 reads TGTGCCAGCAGCAAGTCCGGGACTAGCGGGGGTCTACCGGCGGATGAGCAGTTCTTC. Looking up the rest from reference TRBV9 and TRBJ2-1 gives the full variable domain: DSGVTQTPKHLITATGQRVTLRCSPRSGDLSVYWYQQSLDQGLQFLIQYYNGEERAKGNILERFSAQQFPDLHSELNLSSLELGDSALYFCASSKSGTSGGLPADEQFFGPGTRLTVL.

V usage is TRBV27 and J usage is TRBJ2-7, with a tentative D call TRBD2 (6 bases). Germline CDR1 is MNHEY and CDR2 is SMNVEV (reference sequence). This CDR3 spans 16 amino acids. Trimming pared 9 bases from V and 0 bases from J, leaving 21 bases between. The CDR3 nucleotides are TGTGCCAGTGAGTGGGGGGAGGTCTGCAGCTCCTACGAGCAGTACGTC. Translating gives CASEWGEVCSSYEQYV.

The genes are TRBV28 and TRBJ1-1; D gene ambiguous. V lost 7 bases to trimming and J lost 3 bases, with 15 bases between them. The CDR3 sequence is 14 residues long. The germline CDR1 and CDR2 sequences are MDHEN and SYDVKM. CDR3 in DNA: TGTGCCAGCACCCTCCCAAGCGAATACACTGAAGCTTTCTTT. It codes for CASTLPSEYTEAFF.

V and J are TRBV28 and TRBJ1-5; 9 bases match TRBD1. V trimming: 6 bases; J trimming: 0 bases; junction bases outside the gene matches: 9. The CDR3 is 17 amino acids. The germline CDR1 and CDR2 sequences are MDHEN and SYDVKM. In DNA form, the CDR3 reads TGTGCCAGCAGGGCCCCTCGGACAGGGGATAGCAATCAGCCCCAGCATTTT. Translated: CASRAPRTGDSNQPQHF.

In nucleotides, the CDR3 is TGCAGCTTAAAGACAGGGGTGAACACTGAAGCTTTCTTT. This sequence encodes CSLKTGVNTEAFF. V usage is TRBV29-1 and J usage is TRBJ1-1, with 8 nucleotides matching TRBD1. The length of the CDR3 is 13 residues. Unmatched junction bases numbered 5, after V lost 8 bases and J lost 0 bases. Germline V lookup: CDR1 SQVTM, CDR2 ANQGSEA.

CDR3 coding DNA: TGTGCCATTATGATGGACAGGGTCTCGTTGAATGAGCAGTTCTTC. Protein: CAIMMDRVSLNEQFF. This chain joins TRBV28 and TRBJ2-1, with TRBD1 matching over 8 bases. The CDR3 consists of 15 residues. V shed 10 bases and J 7 bases; nucleotides not matched to a gene: 15. Germline lookup yields CDR1 MDHEN and CDR2 SYDVKM.

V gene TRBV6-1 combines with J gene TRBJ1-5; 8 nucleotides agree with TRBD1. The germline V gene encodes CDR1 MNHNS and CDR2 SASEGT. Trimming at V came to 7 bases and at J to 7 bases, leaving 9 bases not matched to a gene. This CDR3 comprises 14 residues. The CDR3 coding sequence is TGTGCCAGCAACCTTCAGGGGGCGGGCCAGCCCCAGCATTTT. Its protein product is CASNLQGAGQPQHF.

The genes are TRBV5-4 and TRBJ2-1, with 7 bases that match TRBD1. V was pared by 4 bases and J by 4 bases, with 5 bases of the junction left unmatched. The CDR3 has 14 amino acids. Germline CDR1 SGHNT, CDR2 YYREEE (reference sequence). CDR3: CASSAPGQYNEQFF. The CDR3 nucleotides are TGTGCCAGCAGCGCGCCGGGACAGTACAATGAGCAGTTCTTC.

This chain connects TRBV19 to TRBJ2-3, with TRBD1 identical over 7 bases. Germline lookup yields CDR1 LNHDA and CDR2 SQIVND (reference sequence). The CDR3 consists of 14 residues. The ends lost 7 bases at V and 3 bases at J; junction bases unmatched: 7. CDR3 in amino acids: CASTTGERTDTQYF. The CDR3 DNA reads TGTGCCAGTACCACAGGGGAACGAACAGATACGCAGTATTTT.

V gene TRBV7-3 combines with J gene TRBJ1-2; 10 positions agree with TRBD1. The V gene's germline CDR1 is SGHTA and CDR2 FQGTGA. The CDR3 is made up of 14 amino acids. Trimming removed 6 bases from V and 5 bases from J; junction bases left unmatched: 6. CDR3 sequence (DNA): TGTGCCAGCAGACGCGGACAGGGGGGATATGGCTACACCTTC. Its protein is CASRRGQGGYGYTF.

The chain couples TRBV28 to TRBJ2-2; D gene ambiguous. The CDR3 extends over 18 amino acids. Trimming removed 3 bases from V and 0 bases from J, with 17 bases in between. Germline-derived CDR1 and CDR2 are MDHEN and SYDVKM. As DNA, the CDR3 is TGTGCCAGCAGTTTTCCAGGATCGTCATATACGAACACCGGGGAGCTGTTTTTT. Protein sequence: CASSFPGSSYTNTGELFF.

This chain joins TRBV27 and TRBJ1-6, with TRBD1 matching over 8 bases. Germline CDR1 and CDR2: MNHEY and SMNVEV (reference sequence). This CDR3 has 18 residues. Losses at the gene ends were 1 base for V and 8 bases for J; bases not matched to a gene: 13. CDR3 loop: CASSLWGQAGWRDSPLHF. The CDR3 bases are TGTGCCAGCAGTTTATGGGGACAGGCAGGGTGGAGGGATTCACCCCTCCACTTT.

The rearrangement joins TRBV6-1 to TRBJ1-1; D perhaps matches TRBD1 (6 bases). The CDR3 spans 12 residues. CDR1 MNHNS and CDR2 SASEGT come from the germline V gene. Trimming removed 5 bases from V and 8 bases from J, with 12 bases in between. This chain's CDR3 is CASSPEGDEAFF. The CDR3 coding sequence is TGTGCCAGCAGTCCAGAGGGGGACGAAGCTTTCTTT.

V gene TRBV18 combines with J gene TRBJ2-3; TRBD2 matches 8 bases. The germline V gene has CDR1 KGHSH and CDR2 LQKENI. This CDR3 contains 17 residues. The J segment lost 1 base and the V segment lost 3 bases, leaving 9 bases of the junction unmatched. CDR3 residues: CASSPGSAGGRTDTQYF. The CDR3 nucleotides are TGTGCCAGCTCACCCGGGTCGGCGGGGGGACGCACAGATACGCAGTATTTT.

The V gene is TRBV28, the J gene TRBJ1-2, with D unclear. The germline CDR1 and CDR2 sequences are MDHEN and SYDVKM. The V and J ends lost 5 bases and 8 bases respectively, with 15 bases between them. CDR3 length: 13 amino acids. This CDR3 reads CASSAPGGRGYTF. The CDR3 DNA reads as TGTGCCAGCAGTGCACCGGGAGGACGGGGCTACACCTTC.

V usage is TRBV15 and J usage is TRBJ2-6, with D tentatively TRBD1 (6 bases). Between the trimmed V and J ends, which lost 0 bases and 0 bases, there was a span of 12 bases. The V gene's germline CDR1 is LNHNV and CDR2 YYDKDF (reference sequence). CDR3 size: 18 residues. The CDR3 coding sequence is TGTGCCACCAGCAGAGATCTAGGACAGTCCTCTGGGGCCAACGTCCTGACTTTC. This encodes CATSRDLGQSSGANVLTF.

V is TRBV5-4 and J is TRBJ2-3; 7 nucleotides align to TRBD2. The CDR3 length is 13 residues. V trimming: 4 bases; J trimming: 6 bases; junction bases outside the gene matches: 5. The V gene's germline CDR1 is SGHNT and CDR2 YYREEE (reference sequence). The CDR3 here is CASSRTSADTQYF. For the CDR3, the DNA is TGTGCCAGCAGCCGTACTAGCGCTGATACGCAGTATTTT.

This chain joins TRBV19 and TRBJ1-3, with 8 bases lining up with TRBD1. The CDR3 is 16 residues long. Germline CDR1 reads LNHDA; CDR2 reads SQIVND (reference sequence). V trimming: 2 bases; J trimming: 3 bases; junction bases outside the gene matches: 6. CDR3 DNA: TGTGCCAGTAGTATATCCGGGACAGGCAGTGGAAACACCATATATTTT. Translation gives CASSISGTGSGNTIYF.

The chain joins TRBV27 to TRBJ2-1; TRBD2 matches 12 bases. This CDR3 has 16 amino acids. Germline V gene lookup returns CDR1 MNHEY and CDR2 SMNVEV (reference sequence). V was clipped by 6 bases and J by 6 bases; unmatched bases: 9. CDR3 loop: CASSRLGLAGFNEQFF. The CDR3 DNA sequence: TGTGCCAGCAGCCGACTCGGACTAGCGGGGTTCAATGAGCAGTTCTTC.

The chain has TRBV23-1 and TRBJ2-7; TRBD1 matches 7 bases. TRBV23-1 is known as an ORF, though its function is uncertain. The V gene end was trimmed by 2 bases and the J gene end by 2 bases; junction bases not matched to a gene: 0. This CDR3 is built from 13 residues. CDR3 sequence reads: CASSQTGAYEQYV. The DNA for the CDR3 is TGCGCCAGCAGTCAAACAGGGGCCTACGAGCAGTACGTC.

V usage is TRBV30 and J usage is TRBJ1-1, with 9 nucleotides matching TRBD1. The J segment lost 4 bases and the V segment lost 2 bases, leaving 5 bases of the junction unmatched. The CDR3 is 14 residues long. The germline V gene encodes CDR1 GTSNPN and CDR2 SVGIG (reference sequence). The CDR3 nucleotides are TGTGCCTGGAGTTCAGGACAGGGGATCACTGAAGCTTTCTTT. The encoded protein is CAWSSGQGITEAFF.

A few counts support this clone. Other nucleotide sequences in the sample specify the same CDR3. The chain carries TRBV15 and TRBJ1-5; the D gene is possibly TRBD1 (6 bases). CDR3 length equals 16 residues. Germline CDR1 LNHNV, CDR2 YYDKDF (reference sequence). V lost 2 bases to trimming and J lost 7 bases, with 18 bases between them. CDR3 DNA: TGTGCCACCAGCAGACCCACAGGGACCCCAGGCCAGCCCCAGCATTTT. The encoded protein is CATSRPTGTPGQPQHF.

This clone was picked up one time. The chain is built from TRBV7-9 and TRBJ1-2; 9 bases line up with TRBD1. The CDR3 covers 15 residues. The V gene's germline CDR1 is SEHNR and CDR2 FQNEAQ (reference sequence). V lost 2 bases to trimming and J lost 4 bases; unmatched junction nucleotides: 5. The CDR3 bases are TGTGCCAGCAGCTTAATGGGACAGGGACTCTATGGCTACACCTTC. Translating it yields CASSLMGQGLYGYTF. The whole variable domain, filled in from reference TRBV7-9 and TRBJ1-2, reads DTGVSQNPRHKITKRGQNVTFRCDPISEHNRLYWYRQTLGQGPEFLTYFQNEAQLEKSRLLSDRFSAERPKGSFSTLEIQRTEQGDSAMYLCASSLMGQGLYGYTFGSGTRLTVV.

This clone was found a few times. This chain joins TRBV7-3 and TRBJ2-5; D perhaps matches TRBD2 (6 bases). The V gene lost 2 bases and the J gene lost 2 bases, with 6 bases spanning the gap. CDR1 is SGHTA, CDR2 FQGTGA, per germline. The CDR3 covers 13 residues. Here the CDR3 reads CASSLLAQETQYF. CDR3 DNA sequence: TGTGCCAGCAGCTTACTAGCGCAAGAGACCCAGTACTTC.

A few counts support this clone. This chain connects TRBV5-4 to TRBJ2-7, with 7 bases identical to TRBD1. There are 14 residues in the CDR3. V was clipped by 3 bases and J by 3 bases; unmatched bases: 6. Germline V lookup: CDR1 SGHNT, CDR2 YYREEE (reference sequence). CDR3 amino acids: CASSSPGQNYEQYV. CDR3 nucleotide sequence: TGTGCCAGCAGCTCCCCGGGACAGAACTACGAGCAGTACGTC.

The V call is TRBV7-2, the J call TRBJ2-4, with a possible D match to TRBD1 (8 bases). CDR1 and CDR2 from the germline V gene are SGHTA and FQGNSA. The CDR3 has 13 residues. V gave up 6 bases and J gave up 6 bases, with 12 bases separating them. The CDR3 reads CASRSGTGNIQYF. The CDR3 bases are TGTGCCAGCAGAAGCGGGACAGGAAACATTCAGTACTTC.

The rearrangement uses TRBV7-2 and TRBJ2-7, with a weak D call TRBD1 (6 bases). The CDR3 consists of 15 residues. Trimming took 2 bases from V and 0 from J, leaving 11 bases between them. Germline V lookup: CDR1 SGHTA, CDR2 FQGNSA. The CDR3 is CASSLYGQSSYEQYV. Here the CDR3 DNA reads TGTGCCAGCAGCTTATACGGACAGTCCTCCTACGAGCAGTACGTC.